This T cell receptor (beta chain) was obtained from a study of vaccination effects on CD4 cells after COVID-19. Study background: Relative to the second dose, post-vaccine samples were obtained a median of 72 days later.

Measured with immunoSEQ multiplex PCR; TCRdb has only the in-frame clones, and not every one. The sample holds around 33,000 clones; roughly four fifths are singletons and the top ten take approximately 1.5%. This CDR3 is 13 amino acids long. Trimming cost V 3 bases and J 2 bases, with 7 bases left between them. Germline CDR1 and CDR2: SGHTA and FQGTGA. After expansion with viral peptide pools in the ViraFEST assay, antigen-specific CD4+ T cells were sequenced. Upon completion of 10 days in culture, CD4+ T cells were isolated. Two doses of either BNT162b2 or mRNA-1273 were given to each participant. Nucleocapsid antibody tests were negative, and the vaccine recipients had no prior SARS-CoV-2 infection. Supplemented with around 9.8 IU/ml IL-2 and 9.5 to 10 ug/ml peptides, 2 million to 2.5 million PBMC per well were kept in culture. Cultures had half their medium replaced with IL-2 medium on days 3 and 7.

About this clone: Its antigen remains unknown.

The receptor was isolated from a human donor who received a COVID-19 vaccine. Some clones in this sample may be carry-over from other donors' samples. This chain connects TRBV7-3 to TRBJ1-1; D call uncertain. This specimen was CD4+ T cells from PBMCs cultured with HCoV-NL63 spike peptides, taken after COVID-19 vaccination. The DNA for the CDR3 is TGTGCCAGCAGCTTTTCAGTTAACACTGAAGCTTTCTTT. Translated, it gives CASSFSVNTEAFF.